Listed here are 10 T cell receptor beta chains from one sample, sequenced in a study of T cell repertoires in cytomegalovirus infection. Via MiXCR, TCRdb re-called the reads, giving one row per CDR3 protein. In the table there are approximately 120,000 distinct CDR3 sequences, approximately 30% of which are singletons. No antigen is known for these receptors. The sample here was CD8+ T cells from cultured PBMCs, taken from culture after CMV antigen stimulation. The receptors were gathered from a human donor in good health (CMV status not recorded). Some clones in this sample may be carry-over from other donors' samples.

This clonotype was observed a handful of times. The chain is built from TRBV2 and TRBJ1-2; the D gene is possibly TRBD1 (5 bases). Germline V gives CDR1 SNHLY, CDR2 FYNNEI. V was cut by 4 bases and J by 4 bases, with 22 bases left in between. There are 17 residues in the CDR3. CDR3 in DNA: TGTGCCAGCAGTGTAAGGAGGCAGGGAGCACTCGGCTATGGCTACACCTTC. Amino acid sequence: CASSVRRQGALGYGYTF.

This clonotype was recorded only once. This chain joins TRBV28 and TRBJ2-7; possible D gene TRBD1, 6 bases. Germline V CDR1 and CDR2: MDHEN, SYDVKM. Trimming shortened V by 6 bases and J by 0 bases, and 9 bases separated the two germline ends. The CDR3 is made up of 13 amino acids. The CDR3 region has the DNA TGTGCCAGCAGGGTGGACAGCTCCTACGAGCAGTACTTC. Amino acids: CASRVDSSYEQYF.

A few counts support this clonotype. The V gene is TRBV6-1, the J gene TRBJ2-7; D is unclear. In germline, CDR1 is MNHNS, CDR2 SASEGT. V lost 6 bases and J lost 5, with 14 bases in between. This CDR3 region has 13 residues. CDR3 in amino acids: CASSGRLWDEQYF. The CDR3 DNA sequence: TGTGCCAGCAGCGGGCGGCTATGGGACGAGCAGTACTTC.

This clonotype was observed a handful of times. V usage is TRBV12-5 and J usage is TRBJ1-1; D may be TRBD1 (5 bases). Trimming cost V 5 bases and J 6 bases, with 13 bases left between them. Germline-derived CDR1 and CDR2 are LGHNT and FRNRAP. The CDR3 runs to 13 residues. DNA for the CDR3: TGTGCTAGTGGTACAGGACGAAACGCTGAAGCTTTCTTT. This encodes CASGTGRNAEAFF.

This clonotype was observed a handful of times. V and J are TRBV20-1 and TRBJ1-1; D is undetermined. Germline CDR1 is DFQATT and CDR2 is SNEGSKA (reference sequence). This CDR3 spans 13 amino acids. Deletions cut 0 bases from V and 3 bases from J, with 8 bases between. This chain's CDR3 is CSARDSRDTEAFF. CDR3 nucleotide sequence: TGCAGTGCTAGAGACTCCCGGGACACTGAAGCTTTCTTT.

The chain combines TRBV12-5 with TRBJ1-2, with D uncertain. The CDR3 totals 12 residues. CDR1 LGHNT and CDR2 FRNRAP come from the germline V gene. Trimming removed 0 bases at V and 5 bases at J, with 4 bases between. As DNA, the CDR3 is TGTGCTAGTGGTTTGGTATTTTATGGCTACACCTTC. The encoded protein is CASGLVFYGYTF.

The table lists this clonotype with a few counts. This chain uses TRBV5-6 with TRBJ1-4; maybe TRBD1 (5 bases). Trimming removed 4 bases from V and 0 bases from J, with 19 bases in between. Germline CDR1 is SGHDT and CDR2 is YYEEEE. The CDR3 totals 18 residues. CDR3 nucleotide sequence: TGTGCCAGCAGCCTTGGGTGGGGACCATTCACAACTAATGAAAAACTGTTTTTT. Protein sequence: CASSLGWGPFTTNEKLFF.

A few counts support this clonotype. This chain links TRBV12-3 or TRBV12-4 with TRBJ1-1; D is unclear. Trimming shortened V by 3 bases and J by 1 base, and 15 bases separated the two germline ends. The CDR3 is made up of 16 amino acids. CDR3 sequence reads: CASSFTPGRRNTEAFF. In DNA form, the CDR3 reads TGTGCCAGCAGTTTTACCCCAGGACGGAGGAACACTGAAGCTTTCTTT.

The V gene is TRBV29-1, the J gene TRBJ2-1; possible D gene TRBD2, 5 bases. With 5 bases removed from V and 0 bases from J, the gap between germline ends came to 17 bases. The CDR3 extends over 16 amino acids. Germline V gene data show CDR1 as SQVTM and CDR2 as ANQGSEA. CDR3 residues: CSVNPPGIGSYNEQFF. CDR3 in DNA: TGCAGCGTTAATCCCCCGGGAATAGGCTCCTACAATGAGCAGTTCTTC.

This clonotype has a handful of counts. V usage is TRBV7-6 and J usage is TRBJ1-4, with 7 bases aligning to TRBD1. Trimming cost V 2 bases and J 6 bases; bases outside gene matches: 3. The CDR3 is 14 residues long. The V gene's germline CDR1 is SGHVS and CDR2 FNYEAQ. CDR3 DNA sequence: TGTGCCAGCAGCTTAAAGGGGGCTTATGAAAAACTGTTTTTT. It specifies CASSLKGAYEKLFF.